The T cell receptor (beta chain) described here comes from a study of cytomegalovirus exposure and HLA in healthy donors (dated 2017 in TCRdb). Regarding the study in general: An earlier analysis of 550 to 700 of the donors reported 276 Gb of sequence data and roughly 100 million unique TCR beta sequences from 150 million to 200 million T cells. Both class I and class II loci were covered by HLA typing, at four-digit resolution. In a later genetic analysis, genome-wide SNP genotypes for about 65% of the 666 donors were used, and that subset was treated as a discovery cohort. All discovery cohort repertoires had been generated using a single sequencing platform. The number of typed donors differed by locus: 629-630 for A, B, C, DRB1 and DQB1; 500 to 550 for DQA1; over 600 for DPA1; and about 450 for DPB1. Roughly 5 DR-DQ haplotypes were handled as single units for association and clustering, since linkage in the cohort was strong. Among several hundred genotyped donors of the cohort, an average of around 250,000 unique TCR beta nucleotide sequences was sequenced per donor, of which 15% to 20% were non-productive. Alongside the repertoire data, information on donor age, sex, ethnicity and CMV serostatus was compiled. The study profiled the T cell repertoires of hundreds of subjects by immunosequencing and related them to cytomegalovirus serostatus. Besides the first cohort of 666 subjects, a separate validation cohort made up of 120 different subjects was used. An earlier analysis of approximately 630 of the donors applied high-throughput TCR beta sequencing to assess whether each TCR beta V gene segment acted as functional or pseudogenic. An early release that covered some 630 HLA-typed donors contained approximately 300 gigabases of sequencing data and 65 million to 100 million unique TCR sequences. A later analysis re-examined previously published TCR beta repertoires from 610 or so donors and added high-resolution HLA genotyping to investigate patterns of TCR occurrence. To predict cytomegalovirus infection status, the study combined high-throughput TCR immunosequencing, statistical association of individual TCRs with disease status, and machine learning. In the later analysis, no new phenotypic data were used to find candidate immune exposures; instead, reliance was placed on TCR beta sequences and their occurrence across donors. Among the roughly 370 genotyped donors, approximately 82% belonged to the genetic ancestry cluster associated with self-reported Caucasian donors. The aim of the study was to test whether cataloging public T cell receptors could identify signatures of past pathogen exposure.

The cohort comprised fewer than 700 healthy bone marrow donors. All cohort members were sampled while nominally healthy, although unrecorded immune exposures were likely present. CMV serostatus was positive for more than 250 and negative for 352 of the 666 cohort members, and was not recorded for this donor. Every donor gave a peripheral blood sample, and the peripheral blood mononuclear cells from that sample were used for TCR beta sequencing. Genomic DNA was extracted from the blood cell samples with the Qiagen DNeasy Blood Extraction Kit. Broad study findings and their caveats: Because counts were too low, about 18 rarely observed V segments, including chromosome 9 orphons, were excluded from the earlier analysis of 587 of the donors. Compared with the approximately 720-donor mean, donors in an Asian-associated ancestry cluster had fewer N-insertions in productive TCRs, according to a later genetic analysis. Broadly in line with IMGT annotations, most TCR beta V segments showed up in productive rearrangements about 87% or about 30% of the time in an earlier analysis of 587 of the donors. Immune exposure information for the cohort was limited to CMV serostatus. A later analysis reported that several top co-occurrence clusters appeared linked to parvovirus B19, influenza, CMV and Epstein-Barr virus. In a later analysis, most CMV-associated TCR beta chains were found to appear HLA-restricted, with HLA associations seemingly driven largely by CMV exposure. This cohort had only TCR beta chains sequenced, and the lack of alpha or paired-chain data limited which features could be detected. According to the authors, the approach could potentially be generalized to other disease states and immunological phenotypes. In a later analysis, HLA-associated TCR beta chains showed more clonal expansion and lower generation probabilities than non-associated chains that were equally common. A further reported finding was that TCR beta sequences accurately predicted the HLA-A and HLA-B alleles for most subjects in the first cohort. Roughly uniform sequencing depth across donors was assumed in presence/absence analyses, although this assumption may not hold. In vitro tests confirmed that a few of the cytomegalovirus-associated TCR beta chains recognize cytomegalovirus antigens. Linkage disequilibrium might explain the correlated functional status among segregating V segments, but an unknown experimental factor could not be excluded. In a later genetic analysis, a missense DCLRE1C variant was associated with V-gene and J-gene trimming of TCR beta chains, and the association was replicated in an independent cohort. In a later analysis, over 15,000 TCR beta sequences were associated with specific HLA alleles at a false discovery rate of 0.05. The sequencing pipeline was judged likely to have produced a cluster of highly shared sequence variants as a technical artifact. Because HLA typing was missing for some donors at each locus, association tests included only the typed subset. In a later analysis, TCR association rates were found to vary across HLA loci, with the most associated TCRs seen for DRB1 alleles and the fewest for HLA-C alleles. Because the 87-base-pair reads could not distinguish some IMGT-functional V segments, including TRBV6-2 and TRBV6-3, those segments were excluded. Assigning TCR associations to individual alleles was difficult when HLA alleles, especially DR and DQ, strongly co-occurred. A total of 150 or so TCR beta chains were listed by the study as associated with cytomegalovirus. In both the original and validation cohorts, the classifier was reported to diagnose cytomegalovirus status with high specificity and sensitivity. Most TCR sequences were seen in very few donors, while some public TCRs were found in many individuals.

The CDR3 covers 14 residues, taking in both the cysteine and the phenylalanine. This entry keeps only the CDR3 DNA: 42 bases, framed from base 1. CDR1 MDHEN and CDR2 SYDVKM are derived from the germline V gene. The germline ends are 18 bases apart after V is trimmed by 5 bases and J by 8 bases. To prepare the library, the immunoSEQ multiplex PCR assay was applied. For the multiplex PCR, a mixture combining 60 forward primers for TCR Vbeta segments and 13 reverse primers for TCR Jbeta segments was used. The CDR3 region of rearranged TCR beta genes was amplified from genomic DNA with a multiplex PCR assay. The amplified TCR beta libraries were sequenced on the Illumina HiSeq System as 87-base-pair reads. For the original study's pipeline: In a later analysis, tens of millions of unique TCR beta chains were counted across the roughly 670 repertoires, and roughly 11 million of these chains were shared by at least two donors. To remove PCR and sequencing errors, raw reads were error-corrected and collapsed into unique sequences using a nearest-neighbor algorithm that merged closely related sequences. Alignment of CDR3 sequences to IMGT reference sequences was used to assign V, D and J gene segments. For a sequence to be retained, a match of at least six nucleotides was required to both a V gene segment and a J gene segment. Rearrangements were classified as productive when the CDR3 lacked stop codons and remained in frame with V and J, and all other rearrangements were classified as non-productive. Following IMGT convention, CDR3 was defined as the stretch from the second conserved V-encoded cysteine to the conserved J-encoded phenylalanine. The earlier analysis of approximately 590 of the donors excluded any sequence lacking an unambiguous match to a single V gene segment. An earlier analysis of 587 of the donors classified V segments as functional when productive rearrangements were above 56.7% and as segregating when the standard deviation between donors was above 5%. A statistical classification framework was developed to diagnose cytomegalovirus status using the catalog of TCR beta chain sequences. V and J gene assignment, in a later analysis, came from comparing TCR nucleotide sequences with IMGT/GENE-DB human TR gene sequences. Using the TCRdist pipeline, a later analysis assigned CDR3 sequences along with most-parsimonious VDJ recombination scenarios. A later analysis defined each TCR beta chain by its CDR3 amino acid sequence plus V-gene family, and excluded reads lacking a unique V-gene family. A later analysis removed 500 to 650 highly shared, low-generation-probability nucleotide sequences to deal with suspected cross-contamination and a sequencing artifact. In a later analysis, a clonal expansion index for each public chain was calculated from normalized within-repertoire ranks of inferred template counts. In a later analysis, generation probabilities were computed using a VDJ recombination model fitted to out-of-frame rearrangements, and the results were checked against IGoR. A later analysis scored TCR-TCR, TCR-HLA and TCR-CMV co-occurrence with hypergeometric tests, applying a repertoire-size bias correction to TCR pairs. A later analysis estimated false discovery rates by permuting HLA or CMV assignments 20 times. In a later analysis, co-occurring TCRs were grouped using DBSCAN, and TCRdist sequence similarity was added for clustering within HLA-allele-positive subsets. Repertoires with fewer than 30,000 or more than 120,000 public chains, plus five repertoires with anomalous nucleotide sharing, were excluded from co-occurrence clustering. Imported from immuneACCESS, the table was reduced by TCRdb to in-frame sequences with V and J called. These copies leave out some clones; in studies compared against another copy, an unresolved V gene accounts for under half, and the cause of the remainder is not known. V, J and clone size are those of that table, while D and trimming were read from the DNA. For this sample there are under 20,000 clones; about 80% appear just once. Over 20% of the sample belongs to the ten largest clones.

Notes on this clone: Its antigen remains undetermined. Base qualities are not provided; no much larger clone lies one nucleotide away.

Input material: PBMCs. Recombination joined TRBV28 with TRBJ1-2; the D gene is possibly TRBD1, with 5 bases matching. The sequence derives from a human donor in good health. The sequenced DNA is TGTGCCAGCAGTCCCGGACGGGGGACGAAAGGCTACACCTTC. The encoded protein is CASSPGRGTKGYTF.